This T cell receptor (beta chain) was retrieved from a study of shared clonotypes between healthy human individuals. The CDR3 consists of 14 residues. CDR1 is SGHTA, CDR2 FQGNSA, per germline. V was shortened by 0 bases and J by 6 bases, with 10 bases between the two germline ends. Replicate PCRs were loaded with about 300 ng DNA from unsorted PBMC, about 29,000 T cell genomes. Clones were read by immunoSEQ multiplex PCR, and TCRdb kept only the in-frame ones, dropping some. The data hold 520,000 or so clones, with about four fifths observed a single time. Study-level results: The expectation was that sequencing depth would affect clonotype sharing among donors.

On this clone itself: Its antigen is unidentified.

Everyone who donated was a Caucasian adult who lived in Nashville, Tennessee. Material for sequencing was PBMCs. The source is a woman aged 40-49 years in good health. Some clones in this sample may be carry-over from other donors' samples. This chain connects TRBV7-2 to TRBJ2-3; D might be TRBD1 (6 bases). The DNA for the CDR3 is TGTGCCAGCAGCTTAGCCAGGGGTTCGGATACGCAGTATTTT. Residues: CASSLARGSDTQYF.